The 7 T cell receptor beta chains below were found in one sample sequenced in a study of shared clonotypes between healthy human individuals. Positively selected for CCR7, the CD45RO-negative cells used as naive CD8 cells excluded terminally differentiated effector memory CD45RA+ cells. Profiling relied on immunoSEQ multiplex PCR, and the TCRdb table lists in-frame clones only, not all of them. The table includes 2 million to 2.5 million clones, over 85% detected once. The sample consisted of naive CD8+ T cells sorted from blood. These receptors all stem from a man aged 18 to 29 in good health.

J is TRBJ2-7 and V is TRBV4-1; D might be TRBD1 (6 bases). The CDR3 spans 16 residues. Germline CDR1 is MGHRA and CDR2 is YSYEKL. Trimming stripped 1 base from V and 3 bases from J, with 16 bases between. The CDR3 DNA sequence: TGCGCCAGCAGCCAAGCAGGGGTACATTCGGACTACGAGCAGTACTTC. Amino acids: CASSQAGVHSDYEQYF.

This clone has only one observation. This chain joins TRBV6-5 and TRBJ2-7; possible D gene TRBD1, 6 bases. Germline V lookup: CDR1 MNHEY, CDR2 SVGAGI. The CDR3 is 15 amino acids. V lost 7 bases, J lost 6 bases, and 22 bases lay in between. CDR3 region: CASITFPGDKGEQYF. CDR3 DNA: TGTGCCAGCATTACTTTCCCAGGGGATAAGGGCGAGCAGTACTTC.

The rearrangement links TRBV27 to TRBJ1-2; TRBD1 is a possible D gene (5 bases). The length of the CDR3 is 13 residues. Trimming cost V 3 bases and J 6 bases, with 11 bases left between them. CDR1 is MNHEY, CDR2 SMNVEV, per germline (reference sequence). The DNA of the CDR3 is TGTGCCAGCAGTTTTGGGGAGGGGCATGGCTACACCTTC. This codes for CASSFGEGHGYTF.

The chain links TRBV30 to TRBJ2-1; D is perhaps TRBD2 (6 bases). Deletions cut 1 base from V and 8 bases from J, with 6 bases between. Germline V gives CDR1 GTSNPN, CDR2 SVGIG (reference sequence). CDR3 length equals 11 residues. The CDR3: CAWSAGDEQFF. The CDR3 bases are TGTGCCTGGAGTGCGGGGGATGAGCAGTTCTTC.

This clone was seen more than once but under ten times. Other DNA sequences within the sample encode an identical CDR3. V gene TRBV9 combines with J gene TRBJ2-7, with 7 bases aligning to TRBD1. Germline CDR1 SGDLS, CDR2 YYNGEE. Germline trimming cut 0 bases from V and 0 bases from J; bases unmatched to any gene: 3. The CDR3 consists of 15 residues. The CDR3 spells CASSVGGTASYEQYF. For the CDR3, the DNA is TGTGCCAGCAGCGTAGGAGGGACAGCCTCCTACGAGCAGTACTTC.

This chain joins TRBV7-8 and TRBJ1-3; D is unclear. The CDR3 covers 16 residues. The germline CDR1 and CDR2 sequences are SGHVS and FQNEAQ. The V gene lost 2 bases and the J gene lost 2 bases, with 13 bases spanning the gap. CDR3 in amino acids: CASSLWEQPAGNTIYF. DNA of the CDR3: TGTGCCAGCAGCTTATGGGAACAGCCCGCTGGAAACACCATATATTTT.

The chain is built from TRBV13 and TRBJ2-4; D may be TRBD2 (5 bases). The CDR3 sequence is 17 residues long. CDR1 and CDR2 (germline): PRHDT, FYEKMQ (reference sequence). V shed 4 bases and J shed 0 bases, with 16 bases lying between them. CDR3 nucleotide sequence: TGTGCCAGCAGCTCCACCGAAGGTGGACTAGCCAAAAACATTCAGTACTTC. This sequence encodes CASSSTEGGLAKNIQYF.